Listed below are T cell receptor beta chains from one sample, sequenced in a study of blood T cell repertoires in COVID-19. The method was immunoSEQ multiplex PCR; TCRdb's version includes in-frame clones alone and lacks a portion of them. The table lists some 370,000 clones, roughly 89% of them singletons, with 5% to 8.5% in the top ten. Specimen: peripheral blood. The receptors originated from a man younger than 30 with active or convalescent COVID-19. CDR3s include the opening cysteine and the closing phenylalanine or tryptophan. The order of the fields is D gene, J gene, V gene, clone size, CDR3 DNA, CDR3 protein. A D gene is named only where the DNA matches it firmly. Size values are once, few and many counts, or a class for expanded clones, and some rows have none.

>TRBD2|TRBJ2-7|TRBV6-1|.
TGTGCCAGCAGTGAAGGTAGCGGGGGGACCTACGAGCAGTACTTC
CASSEGSGGTYEQYF
>.|TRBJ2-1|TRBV5-1|.
TGCGCCAGCAGCTTTGATCAGGACAATGAGCAGTTCTTC
CASSFDQDNEQFF
>TRBD2|TRBJ2-7|TRBV9|.
TGTGCCAGCAGCGCCGGACTAGCGGGAGGCGAGCAGTACTTC
CASSAGLAGGEQYF
>.|TRBJ1-1|TRBV7-9|.
TGTGCCAGCAGCTTACCGGGGTATGGGGCTGAAGCTTTCTTT
CASSLPGYGAEAFF
>.|TRBJ1-1|TRBV5-5|.
TGTGCCAGCAGCTTGGCATCCGGGTCCACTGAAGCTTTCTTT
CASSLASGSTEAFF
>TRBD1|TRBJ1-4|TRBV4-2|.
TGTGCCAGCAGCCAAGAGACAGGGGTAATCGGACTGTTTTTT
CASSQETGVIGLFF
>.|TRBJ2-7|TRBV4-1|.
TGCGCCAGCAGCCAAGGGGACACAAGCTCCTACGAGCAGTACTTC
CASSQGDTSSYEQYF
>.|TRBJ2-2|TRBV3-1/TRBV3-2|.
TGTGCCAGCAGCCAAGAGGTTAGTCTCACCGGGGAGCTGTTTTTT
CASSQEVSLTGELFF
>TRBD1|TRBJ1-4|TRBV18|few
TGTGCCAGCTCGACAGGGTCTAATGAAAAACTGTTTTTT
CASSTGSNEKLFF
>.|TRBJ2-5|TRBV7-2|.
TGTGCCAGCAGCCTCCAAGAGACCCAGTACTTC
CASSLQETQYF
>TRBD1|TRBJ1-2|TRBV11-2|.
TGTGCCAGCAGCTTAGATTGGCAGACAGGGGGCGACTACACCTTC
CASSLDWQTGGDYTF
>TRBD1|TRBJ2-7|TRBV19|once
TGTGCCAGTAGCCACCGGGACAGATACTACGAGCAGTACTTC
CASSHRDRYYEQYF
>TRBD1|TRBJ1-3|TRBV27|.
TGTGCCAGCAGTTCACCTGACAGGGAGGCAAACACCATATATTTT
CASSSPDREANTIYF
>TRBD1|TRBJ2-3|TRBV5-1|.
TGCGCCAGCAGCTTGGCCGGGACAGGTAATTCTTGGAATACGCAGTATTTT
CASSLAGTGNSWNTQYF
>TRBD2|TRBJ2-1|TRBV5-4|.
TGTGCCAGCAGCTTGAGAACGGGAGGGCCCCATGAGCAGTTCTTC
CASSLRTGGPHEQFF
>.|TRBJ2-7|TRBV7-9|.
TGTGCCAGCAGCTTAGATCCTGGCGGGACCTCCTACGAGCAGTACTTC
CASSLDPGGTSYEQYF
>TRBD2|TRBJ2-3|TRBV3-1/TRBV3-2|.
TGTGCCAGCAGCCAGGCGGGGGGGGCGTCTCGGACAGATACGCAGTATTTT
CASSQAGGASRTDTQYF
>TRBD1|TRBJ2-7|TRBV28|.
TGTGCCAGCAGTGGTGGACAGGGAGCCTACGAGCAGTACTTC
CASSGGQGAYEQYF
>.|TRBJ2-7|TRBV19|.
TGTGCCAGTAGTATTTCCAGGATTAGCTCCTACGAGCAGTACTTC
CASSISRISSYEQYF
>.|TRBJ2-1|TRBV7-8|.
TGTGCCAGCAGCCCAGCAAAGGGGGGGCAAAGGGGTGAGCAGTTCTTC
CASSPAKGGQRGEQFF
>.|TRBJ2-3|TRBV21-1|.
TGTGCCAGCAGCAATCCGTGTCGGACAGATACGCAGTATTTT
CASSNPCRTDTQYF
>TRBD2|TRBJ2-1|TRBV5-6|once
TGTGCCAGCAAGGAATCGGGGGGTTTCAATGAGCAGTTCTTC
CASKESGGFNEQFF
>.|TRBJ2-6|TRBV27|.
TGTGCCAGCAGTCTAGACCTGGCGGGTTTGTTTTCTGGGGCCAACGTCCTGACTTTC
CASSLDLAGLFSGANVLTF
>TRBD1|TRBJ1-1|TRBV19|.
TGTGCCAGTTGGGACCGACAGGGGTACACTGAAGCTTTCTTT
CASWDRQGYTEAFF
>.|TRBJ2-7|TRBV18|.
TGTGCCAGCTCATCCGGACATTCCTACGAGCAGTACTTC
CASSSGHSYEQYF